The text below deals with one T cell receptor (beta chain). The target antigen is unknown. Assay used: immunoSEQ multiplex PCR; TCRdb lists only in-frame clones, some missing. Here the sample spans roughly 130,000 clones, around 90% being singletons. The sample originates from a study of T cell responses to AZD1222 COVID-19 vaccine. This CDR3 contains 14 residues. The germline V gene has CDR1 WSHSY and CDR2 SAAADI. J gave up 5 bases and V 6 bases, and 5 bases lay outside the gene matches. Broader study findings: Unmutated variant regions reportedly attract nearly half of all spike-specific TCRs. Every sample of the repertoires postdated the peak T cell response. Clonal diversity may have been underestimated in mostly white British donors. Recipients of AZD1222 seropositive at baseline numbered only 5 to 7.

Specimen: peripheral blood, collected on day 0 of AZD1222 vaccination. The receptor comes from an adult in good health. The chain carries TRBV10-2 and TRBJ2-2; 8 nucleotides align to TRBD1. The chain's CDR3 is CASRRTGNTGELFF. In nucleotides, the CDR3 is TGCGCCAGCAGGAGGACAGGGAATACCGGGGAGCTGTTTTTT.